This TCR beta chain was observed in a study of T cell repertoires in cytomegalovirus infection. Comment on this clonotype: No antigen is known for it.

CDR3 length equals 14 residues. J lost 0 bases, V lost 6 bases, and 4 bases had no gene match. TCRdb reanalysed the reads using MiXCR and keeps one entry per CDR3 protein. There are about 83,000 distinct CDR3 sequences in the sample; approximately 46% occur only once, and about 92% lies in the top ten. The genes are TRBV12-3 or TRBV12-4 and TRBJ1-1; TRBD1 aligns across 7 bases. Sample: CD8+ T cells from cultured PBMCs, taken from culture after CMV antigen stimulation. The clonotype originates from a human donor in good health (CMV status not recorded). Some clones in this sample may be carry-over from other donors' samples. CDR3 residues: CASSQTGMNTEAFF. The CDR3 DNA follows: TGTGCCAGCAGCCAGACAGGGATGAACACTGAAGCTTTCTTT.